This entry lists 22 T cell receptor beta chains sequenced from one sample in a study of control samples from healthy donors and cancer patients. The table came from immunoSEQ multiplex PCR; TCRdb's copy has only in-frame clones and leaves some out. Of approximately 150,000 clones detected, 96% appear once; the ten largest clones hold approximately 0.97%. The sequenced sample consisted of blood. The receptor source for this set is a woman aged 25-40 years in good health.

The V and J genes are TRBV14 and TRBJ2-5; 9 bases match TRBD1. Trimming cost V 3 bases and J 3 bases; bases outside gene matches: 2. This CDR3 is built from 14 residues. Looked up from germline, CDR1 is SGHDN and CDR2 is FVKESK. CDR3 in amino acids: CASSHDRGKETQYF. DNA for the CDR3: TGTGCCAGCAGCCACGACAGGGGGAAAGAGACCCAGTACTTC.

This clone was counted only a few times. The chain employs TRBV6-6 and TRBJ1-2, with TRBD1 matching 7 bases. Germline CDR1 reads MNHNY; CDR2 reads SVGAGI (reference sequence). Trimming took 2 bases from V and 6 from J; bases not matched to a gene: 3. The CDR3 is 13 residues long. The chain's CDR3 is CASSYPTGDGYTF. The CDR3 region has the DNA TGTGCCAGCAGTTACCCCACAGGGGATGGCTACACCTTC.

This clone was recorded a few times. The rearrangement uses TRBV9 and TRBJ2-1, with a weak D call TRBD2 (7 bases). Germline CDR1 reads SGDLS; CDR2 reads YYNGEE. The CDR3 spans 15 residues. Between the trimmed V and J ends, which lost 4 bases and 5 bases, there was a span of 16 bases. The CDR3 nucleotides read TGTGCCAGCAGCCGGAGGAGGGGGAGGGACAATGAGCAGTTCTTC. Translated: CASSRRRGRDNEQFF.

The chain has TRBV6-2 or TRBV6-3 and TRBJ2-1, with 12 bases aligning to TRBD2. CDR1 is MNHEY and CDR2 is SVGEGT in the germline V gene. This CDR3 is built from 15 residues. Germline trimming cut 5 bases from V and 9 bases from J; bases unmatched to any gene: 8. The CDR3, as DNA: TGTGCCAGCAGTAAGACTAGCGGGAGATTCAGTGAGCAGTTCTTC. Residues: CASSKTSGRFSEQFF.

The chain uses TRBV28 and TRBJ2-1; no reliable D call. CDR1 MDHEN and CDR2 SYDVKM come from the germline V gene. This CDR3 spans 13 amino acids. Trimming cost V 6 bases and J 6 bases, with 12 bases left between them. The CDR3 reads CASRPQGFNEQFF. The CDR3 region has the DNA TGTGCCAGCAGGCCGCAAGGGTTCAATGAGCAGTTCTTC.

The chain carries TRBV27 and TRBJ1-2, with unresolved D. V lost 5 bases and J 5 bases, leaving 15 bases between the germline ends. The CDR3 runs 14 residues. In germline, CDR1 is MNHEY, CDR2 SMNVEV (reference sequence). CDR3 residues: CASSILFPPYGYTF. The CDR3 bases are TGTGCCAGCAGTATCCTTTTCCCCCCGTATGGCTACACCTTC.

The V call is TRBV2, the J call TRBJ1-1; no clear D gene. The V end was cut by 4 bases, the J end by 0 bases, with 9 bases between. Germline CDR1 is SNHLY and CDR2 is FYNNEI. This CDR3 region has 14 residues. CDR3 nucleotides: TGTGCCAGCAGTGCCTACACCTTGAACACTGAAGCTTTCTTT. Amino acid sequence: CASSAYTLNTEAFF.

The chain uses TRBV5-1 and TRBJ1-1, with D hard to call. This CDR3 is 14 amino acids long. V was trimmed by 6 bases and J by 1 base, leaving 13 bases between them. CDR1 and CDR2 (germline): SGHRS, YFSETQ. As DNA, the CDR3 is TGCGCCAGCAAACCAGTCGAGGGGAACACTGAAGCTTTCTTT. Encoded protein: CASKPVEGNTEAFF.

The chain recombines TRBV6-6 with TRBJ1-1; possible D gene TRBD1, 6 bases. V was pared by 7 bases and J by 11 bases, with 29 bases between. Germline V gene sequence: CDR1 MNHNY, CDR2 SVGAGI (reference sequence). The CDR3 is made up of 16 amino acids. This chain's CDR3 is CASTPPVGGADKRAFF. In DNA form, the CDR3 reads TGTGCCAGCACTCCTCCGGTGGGGGGCGCGGATAAACGGGCTTTCTTT.

The chain carries TRBV19 and TRBJ1-1; the D is unclear. V was cut by 4 bases and J by 0 bases, with 3 bases left in between. From germline, CDR1 is LNHDA and CDR2 SQIVND (reference sequence). CDR3 length: 12 residues. CDR3 sequence (DNA): TGTGCCAGTAGTAAGATGAACACTGAAGCTTTCTTT. This codes for CASSKMNTEAFF.

The V call is TRBV5-5, the J call TRBJ2-7, with D possibly called TRBD1 or TRBD2 (5 bases each). The ends were cut back, 4 bases at V and 5 bases at J, with 16 bases in the middle. Germline V gene data show CDR1 as SGHKS and CDR2 as YYEKEE (reference sequence). The CDR3 totals 14 residues. This CDR3 reads CASSPRDRVDEQYF. The CDR3 DNA reads as TGTGCCAGCAGCCCCCGGGACCGAGTCGACGAGCAGTACTTC.

The chain is built from TRBV3-1 (or the pseudogene TRBV3-2) and TRBJ2-1, with D perhaps matching TRBD2 (5 bases). Per the germline V gene, CDR1 is LGHDT and CDR2 is YNNKEL (reference sequence). This CDR3 spans 16 amino acids. The V gene lost 3 bases and the J gene lost 2 bases, with 14 bases spanning the gap. Written as DNA, the CDR3 is TGTGCCAGCAGCCACACCTTAACGGGAACCTACAATGAGCAGTTCTTC. This translates into CASSHTLTGTYNEQFF.

The chain joins TRBV4-2 to TRBJ2-7, with TRBD1 matching over 8 bases. Germline V CDR1 and CDR2: LGHNA, YNFKEQ. V was clipped by 0 bases and J by 4 bases; unmatched bases: 8. The CDR3 is made up of 16 amino acids. The CDR3 sequence: CASSQEMGQEGYEQYF. CDR3 nucleotides: TGTGCCAGCAGCCAAGAAATGGGACAGGAGGGTTACGAGCAGTACTTC.

The CDR3 loop reads CASSLGRNSPLHF. The CDR3 DNA reads as TGTGCCAGCAGTTTGGGCAGAAATTCACCCCTCCACTTT. The gene calls are TRBV27 and TRBJ1-6; D gene ambiguous. CDR1 MNHEY and CDR2 SMNVEV come from the germline V gene (reference sequence). V lost 3 bases to trimming and J lost 7 bases, with 7 bases between them. This CDR3 spans 13 amino acids.

A single count supports this clone. V usage is TRBV18 and J usage is TRBJ2-5; a weak D match, TRBD1 (5 bases). The CDR3 length is 16 residues. Germline-derived CDR1 and CDR2 are KGHSH and LQKENI. V gave up 7 bases and J gave up 5 bases, with 23 bases separating them. Here the CDR3 reads CASFGVRASPGETQYF. The CDR3 DNA reads TGTGCCAGCTTCGGCGTCAGGGCATCACCAGGGGAGACCCAGTACTTC.

This rearrangement joins TRBV28 to TRBJ1-5; weak D call: TRBD1 (5 bases). The germline V gene encodes CDR1 MDHEN and CDR2 SYDVKM. The CDR3 runs 16 residues. V gave up 6 bases and J gave up 0 bases, with 15 bases separating them. The CDR3: CASSELGQVSNQPQHF. CDR3 coding DNA: TGTGCCAGCAGCGAATTGGGGCAGGTTAGCAATCAGCCCCAGCATTTT.

The chain joins TRBV3-1 (or the pseudogene TRBV3-2) to TRBJ2-1, with 8 bases identical to TRBD2. The CDR3 spans 14 residues. Germline CDR1 LGHDT, CDR2 YNNKEL (reference sequence). V was pared by 4 bases and J by 8 bases, with 7 bases of the junction left unmatched. The CDR3 nucleotides are TGTGCCAGCAGCCCCCCGGGAGGGTGGGATGAGCAGTTCTTC. It specifies CASSPPGGWDEQFF.

This chain connects TRBV19 to TRBJ2-5; 8 nucleotides line up with TRBD1. Trimming removed 3 bases from V and 5 bases from J; junction bases left unmatched: 14. CDR1 and CDR2 from the germline V gene are LNHDA and SQIVND (reference sequence). This CDR3 has 17 residues. The CDR3 coding sequence is TGTGCCAGTAGTATCATCGGAGAGGCAGGGGGCTGGGAGACCCAGTACTTC. This codes for CASSIIGEAGGWETQYF.

The J gene is TRBJ1-5, the V gene TRBV2; D is uncertain. Trimming took off 4 bases at V and 7 bases at J, with 14 bases between the two ends. Germline values: CDR1 SNHLY, CDR2 FYNNEI. This CDR3 has 14 amino acids. CDR3 protein: CASSGNLDVQPQHF. The CDR3, as DNA: TGTGCCAGCAGTGGTAACTTGGATGTACAGCCCCAGCATTTT.

This rearrangement joins TRBV11-2 to TRBJ1-1; D ambiguous. The V gene lost 1 base and the J gene lost 9 bases, with 12 bases spanning the gap. The CDR3 spans 13 residues. Germline CDR1 reads SGHAT; CDR2 reads FQNNGV. The CDR3 DNA reads as TGTGCCAGCAGCTTAGCCCAAGACAAACAAGCTTTCTTT. Encoded protein: CASSLAQDKQAFF. Looking up the rest from reference TRBV11-2 and TRBJ1-1 gives the full variable domain: EAGVAQSPRYKIIEKRQSVAFWCNPISGHATLYWYQQILGQGPKLLIQFQNNGVVDDSQLPKDRFSAERLKGVDSTLKIQPAKLEDSAVYLCASSLAQDKQAFFGQGTRLTVV.

This clone was seen a single time. This chain links TRBV10-1 with TRBJ2-1; no reliable D call. Germline V gives CDR1 WNHNN, CDR2 SYGVQD (reference sequence). This CDR3 has 13 amino acids. The V end lost 3 bases, the J end lost 7 bases, and 10 bases lay between the germline ends. The DNA of the CDR3 is TGCGCCAGCAGTGATCTGAGAAATAATGAGCAGTTCTTC. Amino acid sequence: CASSDLRNNEQFF.

The chain carries TRBV6-5 and TRBJ2-7; D is unresolved. The CDR3 sequence is 14 residues long. In germline, CDR1 is MNHEY, CDR2 SVGAGI. Trimming took 4 bases from V and 0 from J, leaving 10 bases between them. The CDR3: CASSWRANSYEQYF. DNA for the CDR3: TGTGCCAGCAGTTGGAGAGCGAACTCCTACGAGCAGTACTTC.